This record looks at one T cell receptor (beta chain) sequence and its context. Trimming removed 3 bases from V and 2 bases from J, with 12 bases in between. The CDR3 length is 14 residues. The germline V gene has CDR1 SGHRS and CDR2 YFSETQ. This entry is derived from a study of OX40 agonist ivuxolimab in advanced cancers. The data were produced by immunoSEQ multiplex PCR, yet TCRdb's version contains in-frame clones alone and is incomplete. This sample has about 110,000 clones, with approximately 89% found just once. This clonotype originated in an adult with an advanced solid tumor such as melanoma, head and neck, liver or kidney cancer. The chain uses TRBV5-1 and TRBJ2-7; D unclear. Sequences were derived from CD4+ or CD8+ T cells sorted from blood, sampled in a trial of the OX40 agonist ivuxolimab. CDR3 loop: CASSSHMVPYEQYF. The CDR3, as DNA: TGCGCCAGCAGCTCGCATATGGTCCCCTACGAGCAGTACTTC.